The source of this T cell receptor (beta chain) is a study of blood T cell repertoires in COVID-19. Study overall: COVID-19 samples from acute and convalescent phases originated in the United States, Italy and Spain. PBMCs, B-cell-depleted T cells, or T cells provided the cDNA or gDNA that made up the material.

Authors' analysis steps: From reference gene primer amplification, estimates of nucleated cell counts were derived. The repertoire was sequenced with immunoSEQ multiplex PCR; TCRdb's copy has only in-frame clones and lacks some. For V, J and clone size, that table is used; D and trimming come from the DNA. The sample holds about 91,000 clones; 70% to 90% are singletons and the top ten take approximately 4.8%. Unmatched junction bases numbered 7, after V lost 5 bases and J lost 3 bases. The CDR3 spans 14 residues. Germline loops: CDR1 SGHDT, CDR2 YYEEEE. This chain links TRBV5-6 with TRBJ1-2, with 7 bases identical to TRBD1. The sample comprised peripheral blood. This clonotype originated in an elderly woman with active COVID-19. Here the CDR3 reads CASRVQGSHYGYTF. CDR3 bases: TGTGCCAGCAGGGTACAGGGGAGCCACTATGGCTACACCTTC.